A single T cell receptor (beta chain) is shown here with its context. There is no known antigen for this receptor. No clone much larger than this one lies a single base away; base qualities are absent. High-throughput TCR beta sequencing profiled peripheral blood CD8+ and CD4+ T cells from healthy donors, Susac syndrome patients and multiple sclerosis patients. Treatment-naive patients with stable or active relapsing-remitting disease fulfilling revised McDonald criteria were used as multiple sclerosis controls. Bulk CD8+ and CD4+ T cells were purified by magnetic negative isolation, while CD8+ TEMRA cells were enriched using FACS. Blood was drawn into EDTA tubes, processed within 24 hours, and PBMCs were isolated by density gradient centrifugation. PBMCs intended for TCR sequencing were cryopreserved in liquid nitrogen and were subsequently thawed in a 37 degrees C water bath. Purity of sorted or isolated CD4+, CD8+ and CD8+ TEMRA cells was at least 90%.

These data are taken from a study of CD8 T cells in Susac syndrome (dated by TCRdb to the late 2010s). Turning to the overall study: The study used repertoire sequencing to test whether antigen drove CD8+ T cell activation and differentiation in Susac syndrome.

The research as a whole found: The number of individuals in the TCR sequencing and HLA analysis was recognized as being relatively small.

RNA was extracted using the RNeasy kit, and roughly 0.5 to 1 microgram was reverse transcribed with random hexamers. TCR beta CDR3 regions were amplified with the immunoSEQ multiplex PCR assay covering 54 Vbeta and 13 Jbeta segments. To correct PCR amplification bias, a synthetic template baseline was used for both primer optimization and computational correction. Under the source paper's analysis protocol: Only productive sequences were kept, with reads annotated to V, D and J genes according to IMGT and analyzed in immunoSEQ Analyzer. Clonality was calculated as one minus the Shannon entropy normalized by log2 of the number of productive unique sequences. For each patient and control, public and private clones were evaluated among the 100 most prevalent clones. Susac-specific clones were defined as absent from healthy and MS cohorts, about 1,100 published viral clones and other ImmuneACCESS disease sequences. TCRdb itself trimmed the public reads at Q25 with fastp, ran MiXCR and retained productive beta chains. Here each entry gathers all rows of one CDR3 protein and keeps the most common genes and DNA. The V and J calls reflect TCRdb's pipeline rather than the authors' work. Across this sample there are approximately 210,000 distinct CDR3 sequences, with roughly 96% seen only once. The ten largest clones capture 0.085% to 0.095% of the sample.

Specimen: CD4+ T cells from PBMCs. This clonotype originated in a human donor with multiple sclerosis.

The CDR3: CASYGSVGTQYF. The DNA sequence is TGTGCCAGCTACGGGAGTGTGGGTACGCAGTATTTT. The chain uses TRBV28 and TRBJ2-3; 6 matching bases give a weak D call of TRBD2. The germline V gene specifies MDHEN as CDR1 and SYDVKM as CDR2. The V end loses 8 bases and the J end loses 8 bases, and a stretch of 14 bases separates them. The CDR3 covers 12 residues, taking in both the cysteine and the phenylalanine. Only the CDR3 portion is preserved as DNA: 36 bases, with reading frame beginning at the first base.